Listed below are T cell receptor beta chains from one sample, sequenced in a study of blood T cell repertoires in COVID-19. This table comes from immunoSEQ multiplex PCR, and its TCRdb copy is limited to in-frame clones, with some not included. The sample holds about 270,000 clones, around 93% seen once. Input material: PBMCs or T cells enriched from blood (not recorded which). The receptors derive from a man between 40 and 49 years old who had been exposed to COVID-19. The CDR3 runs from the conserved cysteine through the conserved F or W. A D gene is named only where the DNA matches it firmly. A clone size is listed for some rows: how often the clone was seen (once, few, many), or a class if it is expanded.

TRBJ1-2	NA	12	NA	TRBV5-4	TGTGCCAGCCAGGGAATCGGCTATGGCTACACCTTC	CASQGIGYGYTF
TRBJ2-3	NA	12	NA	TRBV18	TGTGCCAGCTCACGGGAGTTGGTTACGCAGTATTTT	CASSRELVTQYF
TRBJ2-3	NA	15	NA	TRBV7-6	TGTGCCAGCAGCTTAGGCGGCGGCGTGACAGATACGCAGTATTTT	CASSLGGGVTDTQYF
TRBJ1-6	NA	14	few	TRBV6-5	TGTGCCACAGCAGAGTCGGGACTAGGATCACCCCTCCACTTT	CATAESGLGSPLHF
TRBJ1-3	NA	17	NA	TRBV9	TGTGCCAGCAGCGAGTCCGACCCGACAGTTAGTGGAAACACCATATATTTT	CASSESDPTVSGNTIYF
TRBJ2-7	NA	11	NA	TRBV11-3	TGTGCCAGCAGCTTAGTCGGGGAGCAGTACTTC	CASSLVGEQYF
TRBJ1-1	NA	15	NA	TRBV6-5	TGTGCCACGTGCCCCATAGACACCTTGAACACTGAAGCTTTCTTT	CATCPIDTLNTEAFF
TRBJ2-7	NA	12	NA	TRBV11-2	TGTGCCAGCAGAGGTCAGGGGGGCGAGCAGTACTTC	CASRGQGGEQYF
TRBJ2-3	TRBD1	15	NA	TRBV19	TGTGCCAGTAGTCCACGGGACAGAGGAGTGGGTACGCAGTATTTT	CASSPRDRGVGTQYF
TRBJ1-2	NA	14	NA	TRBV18	TGTGCCAGCTCACGTAACTCCGAGGGGGATGGCTACACCTTC	CASSRNSEGDGYTF
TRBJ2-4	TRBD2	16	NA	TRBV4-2	TGTGCCAGCAGCCCGACTAGCGGGATTGCCAAAAACATTCAGTACTTC	CASSPTSGIAKNIQYF
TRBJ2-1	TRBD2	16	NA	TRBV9	TGTGCCAGCAGCTTCTCACTAGCGGGAGACCACAATGAGCAGTTCTTC	CASSFSLAGDHNEQFF
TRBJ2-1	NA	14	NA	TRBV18	TGTGCCAGCTCACCAACCCAGGGGACGGGTGAGCAGTTCTTC	CASSPTQGTGEQFF
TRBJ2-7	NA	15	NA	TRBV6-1	TGTGCCAGCAGTGAATTTAGCAGGGGCCCCTACGAGCAGTACTTC	CASSEFSRGPYEQYF
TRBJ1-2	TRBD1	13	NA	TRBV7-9	TGTGCCAGCAGCTCCCGGGACAGGGCGGGCTACACCTTC	CASSSRDRAGYTF
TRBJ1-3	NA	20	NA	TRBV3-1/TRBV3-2	TGTGCCAGCAGCCCAAATTCCATTTTTTTAGAGCCCCTATCTGGAAACACCATATATTTT	CASSPNSIFLEPLSGNTIYF
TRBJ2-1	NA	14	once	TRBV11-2	TGTGCCAGCAGCTTAGATCTGGGGGGCAATGAGCAGTTCTTC	CASSLDLGGNEQFF
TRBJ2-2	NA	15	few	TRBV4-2	TGTGCCAGCAGCCCCGGGACATCGTACACCGGGGAGCTGTTTTTT	CASSPGTSYTGELFF
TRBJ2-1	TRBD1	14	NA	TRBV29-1	TGCAGCTCTGACAGGGGGCGCCGGGACGGTGAGCAGTTCTTC	CSSDRGRRDGEQFF
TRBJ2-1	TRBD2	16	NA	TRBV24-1	TGTGCCACCAGTGATTTAGCGGGGGCCCCTTCTCATGAGCAGTTCTTC	CATSDLAGAPSHEQFF
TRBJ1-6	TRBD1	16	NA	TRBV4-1	TGCGCCAGCAGCCGACAGGGGGCAGGACGTAATTCACCCCTCCACTTT	CASSRQGAGRNSPLHF
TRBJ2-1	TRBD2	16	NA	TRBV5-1	TGCGCCAGCAGCGCCGTACTAGCGGGAGTTAACAATGAGCAGTTCTTC	CASSAVLAGVNNEQFF
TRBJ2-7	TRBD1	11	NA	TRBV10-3	TGTGCCATCAGTGAGAGGGACAGGGCCTTCTTC	CAISERDRAFF
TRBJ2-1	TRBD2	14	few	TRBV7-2	TGTGCCAGCAGCTTTGGACTAGCGGGTAATGAGCAGTTCTTC	CASSFGLAGNEQFF